A single sample is the source of the 18 T cell receptor beta chains below, sequenced in a study of cytomegalovirus exposure and HLA in healthy donors. TCRdb keeps only in-frame clones here, not all; method: immunoSEQ multiplex PCR. The sample holds about 180,000 clones, approximately 86% seen once. The material sequenced was PBMCs. The receptors derive from a man aged 18-30 years in good health and CMV-seropositive.

The chain has TRBV9 and TRBJ2-7, with a tentative D call TRBD2 (6 bases). Germline V gives CDR1 SGDLS, CDR2 YYNGEE. V lost 3 bases to trimming and J lost 1 base, with 20 bases between them. This CDR3 has 17 amino acids. CDR3 sequence reads: CASSDKPGTGDSYEQYF. In DNA form, the CDR3 reads TGTGCCAGCAGCGACAAACCCGGGACGGGGGATTCCTACGAGCAGTACTTC.

Only one count was recorded for this clone. The chain links TRBV28 to TRBJ1-2; tentatively, D is TRBD1 (5 bases). V lost 4 bases, J lost 5 bases, and 11 bases lay in between. Germline loops: CDR1 MDHEN, CDR2 SYDVKM. The CDR3 loop spans 13 amino acids. The CDR3 reads CASSWGTDYGYTF. The DNA for the CDR3 is TGTGCCAGCAGTTGGGGGACTGATTATGGCTACACCTTC.

The V and J genes are TRBV7-2 and TRBJ1-5; 8 bases agree with TRBD1. The ends lost 5 bases at V and 6 bases at J; junction bases unmatched: 12. The CDR3 extends over 16 amino acids. Germline V CDR1 and CDR2: SGHTA, FQGNSA. CDR3: CASSPTRGTGSQPQHF. The CDR3 nucleotides are TGTGCCAGCAGCCCCACCCGGGGGACAGGTAGTCAGCCCCAGCATTTT.

V gene TRBV7-3 combines with J gene TRBJ2-7; 8 positions agree with TRBD1. V trimming: 6 bases; J trimming: 5 bases; junction bases outside the gene matches: 6. This CDR3 contains 13 residues. Looked up from germline, CDR1 is SGHTA and CDR2 is FQGTGA. In nucleotides, the CDR3 is TGTGCCAGCAGTAGGACAGGGATCGACGAGCAGTACTTC. Amino acid sequence: CASSRTGIDEQYF.

The chain couples TRBV7-6 to TRBJ2-3; 10 positions agree with TRBD2. The germline CDR1 and CDR2 sequences are SGHVS and FNYEAQ. The V segment lost 3 bases and the J segment 2 bases; nucleotides outside the gene matches: 5. This CDR3 is 16 amino acids long. The CDR3 DNA sequence: TGTGCCAGCAGCTTCGGACTAGCGGAGATCACAGATACGCAGTATTTT. Translated: CASSFGLAEITDTQYF.

V gene TRBV11-2 combines with J gene TRBJ1-1; possibly TRBD1 for D (6 bases). Germline CDR1 and CDR2: SGHAT and FQNNGV. V lost 0 bases, J lost 4 bases, and 9 bases lay in between. This CDR3 spans 14 amino acids. The CDR3 DNA reads as TGTGCCAGCAGCTTAGAGGTCAGGGGCACTGAAGCTTTCTTT. Its protein is CASSLEVRGTEAFF. Together with reference TRBV11-2 and TRBJ1-1, the CDR3 gives the full variable domain: EAGVAQSPRYKIIEKRQSVAFWCNPISGHATLYWYQQILGQGPKLLIQFQNNGVVDDSQLPKDRFSAERLKGVDSTLKIQPAKLEDSAVYLCASSLEVRGTEAFFGQGTRLTVV.

V usage is TRBV5-4 and J usage is TRBJ1-2, with 7 bases fitting TRBD1. The CDR3 is 15 amino acids. After removal of 0 bases from V and 4 bases from J, the junction contained 6 bases not matched to a gene. Germline-derived CDR1 and CDR2 are SGHNT and YYREEE (reference sequence). CDR3 residues: CASSLGQGYGYGYTF. The CDR3 nucleotides read TGTGCCAGCAGCTTGGGACAGGGTTATGGCTATGGCTACACCTTC.

This clone was recorded only once. This chain uses TRBV9 with TRBJ2-1; a possible D gene is TRBD2 (6 bases). The V end was cut by 0 bases, the J end by 6 bases, with 13 bases between. This CDR3 spans 15 amino acids. Germline CDR1 is SGDLS and CDR2 is YYNGEE. The CDR3 spells CASSVAYGGANEQFF. Here the CDR3 DNA reads TGTGCCAGCAGCGTAGCTTATGGAGGGGCCAATGAGCAGTTCTTC.

This rearrangement joins TRBV13 to TRBJ1-4; 10 nucleotides match TRBD1. V trimming: 5 bases; J trimming: 10 bases; junction bases outside the gene matches: 7. The CDR3 extends over 14 amino acids. CDR1 and CDR2 (germline): PRHDT, FYEKMQ (reference sequence). For the CDR3, the DNA is TGTGCCAGCAGCCGCACCGGGACAGGGGCAAAACTGTTTTTT. Protein product: CASSRTGTGAKLFF.

This clone was seen a single time. V usage is TRBV2 and J usage is TRBJ1-1, with unresolved D. Trimming shortened V by 5 bases and J by 4 bases, and 5 bases separated the two germline ends. The CDR3 is 11 amino acids. The germline V gene encodes CDR1 SNHLY and CDR2 FYNNEI. The CDR3: CASSSFTEAFF. The CDR3 DNA reads TGTGCCAGCAGTTCGTTCACTGAAGCTTTCTTT.

The chain employs TRBV5-5 and TRBJ2-5; D unclear. The CDR3 loop spans 14 amino acids. Trimming shortened V by 0 bases and J by 1 base, and 7 bases separated the two germline ends. Germline V gives CDR1 SGHKS, CDR2 YYEKEE (reference sequence). The DNA of the CDR3 is TGTGCCAGCAGCTTGGACGAGGCCCAAGAGACCCAGTACTTC. The encoded protein is CASSLDEAQETQYF.

This clone was recorded a few times. The chain couples TRBV2 to TRBJ2-2, with unresolved D. This CDR3 has 14 residues. The ends were cut back, 6 bases at V and 0 bases at J, with 8 bases in the middle. Germline loops: CDR1 SNHLY, CDR2 FYNNEI. The CDR3 DNA is TGTGCCAGCAGGGCAAACGCGAACACCGGGGAGCTGTTTTTT. Translation gives CASRANANTGELFF.

This clone was picked up a small number of times. This sequence joins TRBV18 and TRBJ1-1; TRBD1 is a possible D gene (6 bases). This CDR3 is built from 15 residues. The germline V and J ends were trimmed by 0 bases and 5 bases, with 13 bases remaining between them. Germline CDR1 reads KGHSH; CDR2 reads LQKENI. CDR3 in DNA: TGTGCCAGCTCACCACCGGGCAGGGGTGGAACTGAAGCTTTCTTT. Residues: CASSPPGRGGTEAFF.

The V and J genes are TRBV29-1 and TRBJ2-5, with TRBD1 as a possible D gene (5 bases). V was shortened by 0 bases and J by 5 bases, with 13 bases between the two germline ends. The CDR3 length is 14 residues. The germline CDR1 and CDR2 sequences are SQVTM and ANQGSEA. The CDR3 DNA reads as TGCAGCGTTGAAGATGCCGCCAAGGGGGAGACCCAGTACTTC. It is translated as CSVEDAAKGETQYF.

This rearrangement joins TRBV11-2 to TRBJ2-1; a weak D match, TRBD2 (6 bases). CDR1 SGHAT and CDR2 FQNNGV come from the germline V gene. CDR3 length equals 16 residues. Trimming left V 1 base short and J 6 bases short, with 16 bases between. DNA of the CDR3: TGTGCCAGCAGCTTAGTAGGACCCGGGGGAGGCAATGAGCAGTTCTTC. It translates to CASSLVGPGGGNEQFF.

The gene calls are TRBV11-2 and TRBJ2-1, with 7 bases lining up with TRBD2. CDR1 is SGHAT, CDR2 FQNNGV, per germline. The CDR3 length is 14 residues. Trimming at V came to 6 bases and at J to 8 bases, leaving 10 bases not matched to a gene. The CDR3 nucleotides are TGTGCCAGCAGGGTTTGGGGAGGGCCCGATGAGCAGTTCTTC. This codes for CASRVWGGPDEQFF.

This sequence joins TRBV7-9 and TRBJ1-3; D is unresolved. The V end was cut by 5 bases, the J end by 3 bases, with 5 bases between. The CDR3 is 12 amino acids. Per the germline V gene, CDR1 is SEHNR and CDR2 is FQNEAQ (reference sequence). DNA of the CDR3: TGTGCCAGCAGCGACAATGGAAACACCATATATTTT. This gives the protein CASSDNGNTIYF.

Here the CDR3 DNA reads TGTGCCAGCAGTTTGGACAGGGTGCTTCCTGAGCAGTTCTTC. Its protein product is CASSLDRVLPEQFF. The genes are TRBV28 and TRBJ2-1; 8 nucleotides line up with TRBD1. Trimming at V came to 3 bases and at J to 9 bases, leaving 7 bases not matched to a gene. CDR3 size: 14 residues. Germline CDR1 reads MDHEN; CDR2 reads SYDVKM.